This T cell receptor (beta chain) was recorded in a study of T cells in Graves' hyperthyroidism and ophthalmopathy. The CDR3 regions of TCR beta were amplified from RNA transcripts. The primer set for the first-round RT-PCR of the TCR CDR3 was HTBI. MiXCR was run by TCRdb on the multiplex PCR reads, yielding one entry per CDR3 protein. The data hold more than 600,000 distinct CDR3 sequences, with about 15% observed a single time. CDR1 is DFQATT, CDR2 SNEGSKA, per germline (reference sequence). CDR3 size: 15 residues. V gave up 3 bases and J gave up 4 bases; unmatched junction bases: 8. Sequencing was done on a sample of blood. This receptor was obtained from a young man with Graves' hyperthyroidism. This chain uses TRBV20-1 with TRBJ2-2; 7 nucleotides agree with TRBD1. The CDR3 DNA reads as TGCAGTGCTAGGGCCCGGGACAGAGCCACCGGGGAGCTGTTTTTT. Translating it yields CSARARDRATGELFF.